The 2 T cell receptor beta chains below were found in one sample sequenced in a study of blood T cell repertoires in COVID-19. Sequencing used immunoSEQ multiplex PCR; TCRdb keeps in-frame clones, though not all of them. The sample has 150,000 to 200,000 clones; around 80% are singletons. The material sequenced was peripheral blood. Receptors were obtained from a woman older than 75 with active or convalescent COVID-19.

This chain links TRBV5-1 with TRBJ2-1, with 14 bases lining up with TRBD2. The ends lost 4 bases at V and 6 bases at J; junction bases unmatched: 3. Germline V gene sequence: CDR1 SGHRS, CDR2 YFSETQ. The CDR3 is 15 amino acids. The CDR3 reads CASSKGLAGANEQFF. DNA of the CDR3: TGCGCCAGCAGCAAGGGACTAGCGGGGGCCAATGAGCAGTTCTTC.

The CDR3 reads CASSYGGGYEQFF. CDR3 DNA sequence: TGTGCCAGCAGTTACGGGGGGGGGTATGAGCAGTTCTTC. The chain uses TRBV6-2 or TRBV6-3 and TRBJ2-1; 7 nucleotides match TRBD2. Unmatched junction bases numbered 3, after V lost 2 bases and J lost 8 bases. Germline V gene lookup returns CDR1 MNHEY and CDR2 SVGEGT. This CDR3 has 13 residues.